The clone carrying this T cell receptor beta chain appeared many times. What it recognizes is unknown. This CDR3 has 15 residues. Trimming stripped 2 bases from V and 5 bases from J, with 15 bases between. The germline V gene has CDR1 MNHEY and CDR2 SVGAGI. These data originate in a study of regulatory T cells in long-lasting Graves disease. Overall study findings and caveats: Persistent disease favored TRBV28, TRBJ1-2 and TRBJ2-5.

Time point in this sample: persistent/refractory GD, antithyroid drugs over 5 years with positive TRAb. PBMCs provided the RNA from which the TCR library was made. It was by American Thyroid Association guidelines that Graves' disease was diagnosed. According to the study, TCR beta libraries were built with iRepertoire HTBI primers and CDR3-region Arm-PCR. In the study's own analysis: Analysis of the samples identified around 64 TRBV and roughly 15 TRBJ segments. TCRdb analysed the multiplex PCR reads with MiXCR anew, one entry per CDR3 protein. These V and J calls originate from TCRdb's pipeline instead of the authors' own analysis. The sample contains hundreds of thousands of distinct CDR3 sequences, more than 20% of which appear only once.

This sequence was found in a female donor with Graves disease. This rearrangement joins TRBV6-5 to TRBJ1-1, with a tentative D call TRBD1 (5 bases). The sample in question was peripheral blood mononuclear cells (PBMCs), obtained when the disease was refractory, from a patient treated with antithyroid drugs. The CDR3 DNA is TGTGCCAGCAGTTACGGTCGGACCTGGGGGACTGAAGCTTTCTTT. Amino acids: CASSYGRTWGTEAFF.